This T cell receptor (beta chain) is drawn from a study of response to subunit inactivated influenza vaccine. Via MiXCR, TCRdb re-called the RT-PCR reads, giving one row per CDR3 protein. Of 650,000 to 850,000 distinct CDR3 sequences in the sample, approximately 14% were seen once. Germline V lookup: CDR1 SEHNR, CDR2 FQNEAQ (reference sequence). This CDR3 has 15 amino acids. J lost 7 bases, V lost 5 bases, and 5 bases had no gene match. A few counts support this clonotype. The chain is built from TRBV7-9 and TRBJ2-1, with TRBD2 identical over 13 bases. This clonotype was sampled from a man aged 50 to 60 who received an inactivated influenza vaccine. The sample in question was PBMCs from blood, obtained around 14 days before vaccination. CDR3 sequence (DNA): TGTGCCAGCAGCCCACCGGGACTAGCGGGGAATGAGCAGTTCTTC. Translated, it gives CASSPPGLAGNEQFF.